The subject of this entry is one T cell receptor (beta chain). This sample was included in a study of blood T cell repertoires in COVID-19. Study overall: Material from acute and convalescent COVID-19 was sourced from the United States, Italy and Spain.

In the authors' workflow: Amplified reference gene primers provided the basis for estimating nucleated cell counts. Using immunoSEQ multiplex PCR, the repertoire was profiled, and TCRdb retains in-frame clones only, with some absent. Clone size and V and J calls were adopted from that table, with D and trimming inferred from the DNA. The table records tens of thousands of clones, roughly 77% of them present only once. Specimen: peripheral blood. The clonotype comes from a man aged 65 to 85 with active or convalescent COVID-19.

CDR3 in amino acids: CASSLNGVKQPQHF. In DNA form, the CDR3 reads TGTGCCAGCAGCTTGAATGGAGTTAAGCAGCCCCAGCATTTT. The chain joins TRBV7-2 to TRBJ1-5; D unclear. Germline CDR1 reads SGHTA; CDR2 reads FQGNSA. With 3 bases removed from V and 7 bases from J, the gap between germline ends came to 13 bases. The CDR3 runs 14 residues.